This record covers a single T cell receptor (beta chain). Participants came from about 24 US areas, aged about 18 to 100 years. Participants reported their clinical history, and cohort assignment relied on those reports. Assay used: immunoSEQ multiplex PCR; TCRdb lists only in-frame clones, some missing. Of about 300,000 clones in the sample, 89% are singletons; the top ten hold 1.5% to 2%. The record originates from a study of blood T cell repertoires in COVID-19. Study-wide context: Samples taken during acute and convalescent COVID-19 were collected in the United States, Italy and Spain. Sources were T cells, B-cell-depleted T cells, or PBMCs; the material itself was cDNA or gDNA.

This TCR was sampled from a woman between 35 and 50 years old who had recovered from COVID-19. Sequencing was carried out using PBMCs or T cells enriched from blood (not recorded which).

This CDR3 reads CASSWGTGDTEAFF. The CDR3 DNA sequence: TGCGCCAGCAGCTGGGGGACAGGGGACACTGAAGCTTTCTTT. The chain couples TRBV5-1 to TRBJ1-1, with 10 bases identical to TRBD1. CDR1 is SGHRS and CDR2 is YFSETQ in the germline V gene. Trimming at V came to 3 bases and at J to 3 bases, leaving 2 bases not matched to a gene. The CDR3 runs to 14 residues.